The present entry profiles one T cell receptor beta chain with its context. Its specificity is unknown. The table came from immunoSEQ multiplex PCR; TCRdb's copy has only in-frame clones and leaves some out. The data show more than 300,000 clones, 70% to 90% seen once. The data were taken from a study of Ad26.COV2.S vaccination and SARS-CoV-2 variants. Study context: Donor was assigned to the Ad26.COV2.S arm of trial COV1001. Findings and caveats of the study: Placebo recipients and vaccine recipients were similar in non-spike TCR breadth. Spike-specific TCR breadth in vaccine recipients exceeded that seen in placebo recipients.

Treatment described: about 20 received Ad26.COV2.S at low or high dose, single or two shots; about 5 received placebo; per-sample allocation not given. Following the first vaccine or placebo injection, samples were taken on day 63. Wuhan-strain SARS-CoV-2 spike was expressed by the Ad26 vector that made up the vaccine. This TCR was recovered from a person aged 18 to 65 who received the Ad26.COV2.S COVID-19 vaccine or a placebo. The sequencing used peripheral blood, collected in a trial of Ad26.COV2.S vaccine versus placebo.

The DNA for the CDR3 is TGCGCCAGCAGCTTAACCACTACAGGGGCCTGGAGCACTGAAGCTTTCTTT. Translating gives CASSLTTTGAWSTEAFF. This chain joins TRBV5-1 and TRBJ1-1, with TRBD1 matching over 7 bases. CDR3 size: 17 residues. V dropped 2 bases and J dropped 4; count of bases not matched to a gene: 14. Germline V gene data show CDR1 as SGHRS and CDR2 as YFSETQ.